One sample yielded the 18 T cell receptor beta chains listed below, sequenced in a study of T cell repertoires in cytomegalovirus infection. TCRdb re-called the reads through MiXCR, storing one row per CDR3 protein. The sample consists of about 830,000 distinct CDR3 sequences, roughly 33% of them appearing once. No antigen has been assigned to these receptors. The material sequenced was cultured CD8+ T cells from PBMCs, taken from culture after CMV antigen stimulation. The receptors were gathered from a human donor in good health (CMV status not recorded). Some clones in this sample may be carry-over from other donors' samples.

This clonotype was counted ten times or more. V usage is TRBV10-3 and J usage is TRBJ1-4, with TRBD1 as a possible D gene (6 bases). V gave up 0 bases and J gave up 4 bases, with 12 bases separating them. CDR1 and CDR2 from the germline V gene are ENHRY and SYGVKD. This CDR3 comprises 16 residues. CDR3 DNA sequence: TGTGCCATCAGTGAGTCCAGGGGCGGAGGTAATGAAAAACTGTTTTTT. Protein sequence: CAISESRGGGNEKLFF.

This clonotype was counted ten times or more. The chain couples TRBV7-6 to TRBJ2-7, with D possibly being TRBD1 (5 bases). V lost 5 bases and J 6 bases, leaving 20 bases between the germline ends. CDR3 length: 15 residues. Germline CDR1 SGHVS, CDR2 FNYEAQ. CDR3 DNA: TGTGCCAGCAGCCTCTATCAGGACATGTTGAGCGAGCAGTACTTC. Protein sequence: CASSLYQDMLSEQYF. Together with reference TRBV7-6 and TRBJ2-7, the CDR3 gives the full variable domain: GAGVSQSPRYKVTKRGQDVALRCDPISGHVSLYWYRQALGQGPEFLTYFNYEAQQDKSGLPNDRFSAERPEGSISTLTIQRTEQRDSAMYRCASSLYQDMLSEQYFGPGTRLTVT.

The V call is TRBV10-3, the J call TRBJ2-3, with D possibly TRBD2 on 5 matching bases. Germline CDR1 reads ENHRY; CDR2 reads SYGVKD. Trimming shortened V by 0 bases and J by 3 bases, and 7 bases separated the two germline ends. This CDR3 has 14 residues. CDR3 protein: CAISESGRTDTQYF. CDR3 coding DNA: TGTGCCATCAGTGAGTCTGGGAGAACAGATACGCAGTATTTT.

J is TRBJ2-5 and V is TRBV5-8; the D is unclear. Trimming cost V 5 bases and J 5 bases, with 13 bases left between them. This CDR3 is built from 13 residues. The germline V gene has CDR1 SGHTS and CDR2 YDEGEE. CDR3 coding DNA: TGTGCCAGCAGTCAAGACACCTACGAGACCCAGTACTTC. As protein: CASSQDTYETQYF.

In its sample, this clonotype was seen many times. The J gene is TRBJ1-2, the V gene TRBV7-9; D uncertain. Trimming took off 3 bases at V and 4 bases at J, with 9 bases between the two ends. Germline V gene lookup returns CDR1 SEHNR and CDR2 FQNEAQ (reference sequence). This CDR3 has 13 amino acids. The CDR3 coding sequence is TGTGCCAGCAGCTTCGGACTGACCTATGGCTACACCTTC. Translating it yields CASSFGLTYGYTF.

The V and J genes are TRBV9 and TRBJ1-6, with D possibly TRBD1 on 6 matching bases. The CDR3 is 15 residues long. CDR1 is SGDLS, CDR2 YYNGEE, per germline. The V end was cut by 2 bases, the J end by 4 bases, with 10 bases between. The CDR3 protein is CASSVGRGYNSPLHF. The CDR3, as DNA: TGTGCCAGCAGCGTGGGCAGGGGTTATAATTCACCCCTCCACTTT.

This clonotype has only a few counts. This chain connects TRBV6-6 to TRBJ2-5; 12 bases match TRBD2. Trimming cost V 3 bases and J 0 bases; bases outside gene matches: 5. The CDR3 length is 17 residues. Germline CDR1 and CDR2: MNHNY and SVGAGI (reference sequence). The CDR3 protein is CASSYDLAGGYQETQYF. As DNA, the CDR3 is TGTGCCAGCAGTTATGACCTAGCGGGGGGGTACCAAGAGACCCAGTACTTC.

CDR3 region: CASSVEGRSGETQYF. The CDR3, as DNA: TGTGCCAGCAGCGTTGAGGGCCGGTCCGGAGAGACCCAGTACTTC. The chain carries TRBV9 and TRBJ2-5; possibly TRBD2 for D (5 bases). Looked up from germline, CDR1 is SGDLS and CDR2 is YYNGEE. V was trimmed by 2 bases and J by 4 bases, leaving 15 bases between them. The CDR3 extends over 15 amino acids.

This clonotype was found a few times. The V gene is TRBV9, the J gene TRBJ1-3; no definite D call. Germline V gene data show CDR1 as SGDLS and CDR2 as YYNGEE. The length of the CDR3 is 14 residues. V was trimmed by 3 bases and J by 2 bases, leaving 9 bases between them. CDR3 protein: CASSAVGTGNTIYF. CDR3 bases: TGTGCCAGCAGCGCGGTGGGAACTGGAAACACCATATATTTT.

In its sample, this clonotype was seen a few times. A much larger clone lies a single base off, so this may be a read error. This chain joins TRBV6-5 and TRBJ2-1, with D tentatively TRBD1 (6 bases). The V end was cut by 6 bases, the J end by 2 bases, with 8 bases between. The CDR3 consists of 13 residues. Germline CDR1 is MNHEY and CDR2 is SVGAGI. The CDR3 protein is CASRQGPYNEQFF. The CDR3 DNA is TGTGCCAGCAGACAGGGACCCTACAATGAGCAGTTCTTC.

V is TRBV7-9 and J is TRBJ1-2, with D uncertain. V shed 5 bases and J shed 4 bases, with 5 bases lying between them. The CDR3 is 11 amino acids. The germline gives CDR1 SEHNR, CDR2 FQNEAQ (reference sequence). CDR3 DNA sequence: TGTGCCAGCAGCCGAATCTATGGCTACACCTTC. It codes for CASSRIYGYTF.

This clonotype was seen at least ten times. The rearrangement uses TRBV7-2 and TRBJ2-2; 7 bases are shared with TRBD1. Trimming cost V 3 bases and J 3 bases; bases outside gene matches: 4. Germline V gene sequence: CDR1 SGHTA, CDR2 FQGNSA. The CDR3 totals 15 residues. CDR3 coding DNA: TGTGCCAGCAGCTTGGGGACAGTCTACACCGGGGAGCTGTTTTTT. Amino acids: CASSLGTVYTGELFF.

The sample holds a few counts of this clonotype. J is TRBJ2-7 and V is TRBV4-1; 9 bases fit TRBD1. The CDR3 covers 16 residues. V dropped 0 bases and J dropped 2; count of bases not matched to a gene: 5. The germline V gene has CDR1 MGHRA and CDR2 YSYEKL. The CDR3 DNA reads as TGCGCCAGCAGCCAAGATAACGGACAGGGGCCCTACGAGCAGTACTTC. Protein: CASSQDNGQGPYEQYF.

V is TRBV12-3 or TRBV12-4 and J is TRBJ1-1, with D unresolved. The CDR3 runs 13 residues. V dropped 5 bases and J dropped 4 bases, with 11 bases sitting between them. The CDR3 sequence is CASSPEGPTEAFF. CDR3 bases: TGTGCCAGCAGTCCCGAGGGCCCCACTGAAGCTTTCTTT.

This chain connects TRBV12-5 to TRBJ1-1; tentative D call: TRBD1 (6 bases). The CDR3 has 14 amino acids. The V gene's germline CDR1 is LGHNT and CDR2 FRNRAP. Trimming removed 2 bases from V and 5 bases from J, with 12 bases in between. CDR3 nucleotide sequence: TGTGCTAGTGGTTTGCTCAGGGGAGGAACTGAAGCTTTCTTT. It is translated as CASGLLRGGTEAFF.

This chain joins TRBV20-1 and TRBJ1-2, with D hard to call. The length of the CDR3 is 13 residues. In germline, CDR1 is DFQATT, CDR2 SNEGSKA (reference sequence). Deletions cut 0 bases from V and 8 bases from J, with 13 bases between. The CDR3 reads CSARDEGGFGYTF. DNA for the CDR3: TGCAGTGCTAGAGATGAAGGAGGGTTCGGCTACACCTTC.

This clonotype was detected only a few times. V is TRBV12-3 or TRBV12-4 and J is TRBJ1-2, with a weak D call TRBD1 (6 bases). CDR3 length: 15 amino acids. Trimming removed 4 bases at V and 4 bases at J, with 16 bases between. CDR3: CASSSFRGQFYGYTF. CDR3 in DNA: TGTGCCAGCAGTTCCTTCCGAGGACAGTTCTATGGCTACACCTTC.

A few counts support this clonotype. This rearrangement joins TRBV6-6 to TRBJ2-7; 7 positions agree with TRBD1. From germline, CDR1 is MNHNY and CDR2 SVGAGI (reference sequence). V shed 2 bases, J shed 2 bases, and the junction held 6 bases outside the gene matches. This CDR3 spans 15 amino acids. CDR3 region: CASSYPGQMPYEQYF. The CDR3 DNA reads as TGTGCCAGCAGTTACCCGGGACAGATGCCCTACGAGCAGTACTTC.